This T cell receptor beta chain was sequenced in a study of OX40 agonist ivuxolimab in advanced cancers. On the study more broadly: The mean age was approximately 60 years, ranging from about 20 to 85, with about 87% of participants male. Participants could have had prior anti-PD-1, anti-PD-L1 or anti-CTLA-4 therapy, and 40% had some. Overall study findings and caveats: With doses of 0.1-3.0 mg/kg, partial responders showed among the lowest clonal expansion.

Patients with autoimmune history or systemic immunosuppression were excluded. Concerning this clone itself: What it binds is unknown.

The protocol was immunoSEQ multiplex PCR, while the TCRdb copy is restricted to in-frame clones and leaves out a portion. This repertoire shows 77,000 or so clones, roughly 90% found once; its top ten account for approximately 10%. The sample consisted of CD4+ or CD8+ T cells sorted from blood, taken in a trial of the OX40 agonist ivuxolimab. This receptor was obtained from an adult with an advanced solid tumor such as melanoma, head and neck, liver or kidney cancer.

Written as DNA, the CDR3 is TGCGCCAGCAGCCAAGAGCGGGGGGGAGCCAAAAACATTCAGTACTTC. Translating gives CASSQERGGAKNIQYF. The chain uses TRBV4-3 and TRBJ2-4, with 9 positions matching TRBD2. The CDR3 spans 16 residues. Germline values: CDR1 LGHNA, CDR2 YSLEER. V shed 0 bases and J 0 bases; nucleotides not matched to a gene: 0.